One and the same sample provided the 29 T cell receptor beta chains below, sequenced in a study of blood T cell repertoires in COVID-19. Some clones are missing from TCRdb's copy, which holds only in-frame ones; the method was immunoSEQ multiplex PCR. The sample records 70,000 to 85,000 clones, about 82% being singletons. The sample comprised peripheral blood. Every receptor here comes from a woman of 80 years or more with acute or convalescent COVID-19.

This chain joins TRBV19 and TRBJ1-1; a possible D gene is TRBD1 (5 bases). Between the trimmed V and J ends, which lost 5 bases and 1 base, there was a span of 11 bases. CDR1 is LNHDA, CDR2 SQIVND, per germline (reference sequence). The CDR3 loop spans 14 amino acids. The CDR3 coding sequence is TGTGCCAGTAGTTGGGGGGGAAGGAACACTGAAGCTTTCTTT. This translates into CASSWGGRNTEAFF.

A word on this clone: The junction does not match germline at one end; this may be a read error. This chain links TRBV3-1 (or the pseudogene TRBV3-2) with TRBJ2-1; D perhaps matches TRBD1 (5 bases). The CDR3 contains 13 residues. From germline, CDR1 is LGHDT and CDR2 YNNKEL (reference sequence). The DNA of the CDR3 is TGTGCCAGCGGCCAAGGTAAGGGGAATGAGCAGTTCTTC. This translates into CASGQGKGNEQFF.

V is TRBV5-1 and J is TRBJ1-1; possibly TRBD1 for D (6 bases). Germline V lookup: CDR1 SGHRS, CDR2 YFSETQ. The ends were cut back, 6 bases at V and 2 bases at J, with 14 bases in the middle. The CDR3 length is 14 residues. This CDR3 reads CASTESRGNTEAFF. Written as DNA, the CDR3 is TGCGCCAGCACCGAAAGCAGGGGTAACACTGAAGCTTTCTTT.

The CDR3 sequence: CAWSGTLGGYTF. CDR3 DNA: TGTGCCTGGTCTGGGACACTTGGGGGCTACACCTTC. The chain has TRBV30 and TRBJ1-2; D may be TRBD1 (6 bases). This CDR3 is 12 amino acids long. Germline values: CDR1 GTSNPN, CDR2 SVGIG (reference sequence). Trimming cost V 5 bases and J 8 bases, with 15 bases left between them.

The V gene is TRBV19, the J gene TRBJ1-2, with TRBD1 matching over 8 bases. J lost 6 bases, V lost 5 bases, and 8 bases had no gene match. The germline gives CDR1 LNHDA, CDR2 SQIVND (reference sequence). The CDR3 has 14 residues. This CDR3 reads CASSRQGTGDGYTF. As DNA, the CDR3 is TGTGCCAGTAGTCGACAGGGGACGGGGGATGGCTACACCTTC.

The chain has TRBV6-5 and TRBJ1-1; 8 positions match TRBD1. CDR1 is MNHEY and CDR2 is SVGAGI in the germline V gene. V dropped 7 bases and J dropped 4; count of bases not matched to a gene: 8. CDR3 length: 14 amino acids. The CDR3 bases are TGTGCCAGCACCAGACAGGGGTCGGGCACTGAAGCTTTCTTT. Translated, it gives CASTRQGSGTEAFF.

Note on this clone: Relative to the germline gene, one junction end is altered; a read error may explain this. This chain uses TRBV28 with TRBJ1-2; 9 bases map to TRBD1. In germline, CDR1 is MDHEN, CDR2 SYDVKM. CDR3 size: 12 residues. The CDR3 coding sequence is TGTGCCAGCAGAAGTTCCGAGGGACAGGGAGACTTC. This translates into CASRSSEGQGDF.

The chain uses TRBV7-3 and TRBJ2-2, with 9 bases matching TRBD1. From germline, CDR1 is SGHTA and CDR2 FQGTGA. CDR3 size: 14 residues. Losses at the gene ends were 5 bases for V and 7 bases for J; bases not matched to a gene: 5. CDR3: CASSQQGADGELFF. The CDR3 region has the DNA TGTGCCAGCAGCCAACAGGGGGCGGACGGGGAGCTGTTTTTT. Supplemented by reference TRBV7-3 and TRBJ2-2, the full variable domain reads GAGVSQTPSNKVTEKGKYVELRCDPISGHTALYWYRQSLGQGPEFLIYFQGTGAADDSGLPNDRFFAVRPEGSVSTLKIQRTERGDSAVYLCASSQQGADGELFFGEGSRLTVL.

This chain connects TRBV9 to TRBJ2-3; 11 nucleotides match TRBD2. There are 15 residues in the CDR3. Germline values: CDR1 SGDLS, CDR2 YYNGEE. The trim removed 2 bases at V and 4 bases at J, leaving 3 bases unmatched. The CDR3 reads CASSVGTSGPDTQYF. CDR3 DNA sequence: TGTGCCAGCAGCGTGGGGACTAGCGGCCCAGATACGCAGTATTTT.

The genes are TRBV5-4 and TRBJ1-5; 8 bases match TRBD1. The CDR3 extends over 14 amino acids. V was clipped by 3 bases and J by 6 bases; unmatched bases: 5. In germline, CDR1 is SGHNT, CDR2 YYREEE (reference sequence). The DNA for the CDR3 is TGTGCCAGCAGCTCCGGACAGGGTCTTCAGCCCCAGCATTTT. Its protein is CASSSGQGLQPQHF.

The genes are TRBV7-2 and TRBJ2-1, with 8 bases aligning to TRBD2. Germline V lookup: CDR1 SGHTA, CDR2 FQGNSA. The V segment lost 5 bases and the J segment 4 bases; nucleotides outside the gene matches: 10. The CDR3 totals 16 residues. The CDR3 loop reads CASSPDGGGIYNEQFF. The CDR3, as DNA: TGTGCCAGCAGCCCAGATGGCGGGGGGATTTACAATGAGCAGTTCTTC.

The chain joins TRBV19 to TRBJ1-1; no clear D. Per germline, CDR1 LNHDA and CDR2 SQIVND (reference sequence). The CDR3 is 12 amino acids. Trimming removed 2 bases from V and 8 bases from J, with 9 bases in between. CDR3 nucleotide sequence: TGTGCCAGTAGTATACAGCGGGGAGAAGCTTTCTTT. Its translation: CASSIQRGEAFF.

The J gene is TRBJ2-1, the V gene TRBV4-1; TRBD2 aligns across 10 bases. Germline values: CDR1 MGHRA, CDR2 YSYEKL. V shed 6 bases and J 2 bases; nucleotides not matched to a gene: 19. The CDR3 has 20 amino acids. The CDR3 reads CASSRVQRGGVSVAYNEQFF. The CDR3 DNA reads as TGCGCCAGCAGTCGGGTTCAGCGGGGGGGCGTTTCCGTGGCCTACAATGAGCAGTTCTTC.

This clone was observed a single time. This chain joins TRBV11-2 and TRBJ1-1; TRBD1 matches 9 bases. CDR1 SGHAT and CDR2 FQNNGV come from the germline V gene. V shed 4 bases and J 3 bases; nucleotides not matched to a gene: 12. There are 17 residues in the CDR3. The CDR3 region is CASSSGQGLTNHTEAFF. CDR3 DNA: TGTGCCAGCAGCTCGGGACAGGGACTCACTAACCACACTGAAGCTTTCTTT.

V usage is TRBV19 and J usage is TRBJ1-1, with 10 bases that match TRBD1. The CDR3 spans 17 residues. J gave up 0 bases and V 3 bases, and 7 bases lay outside the gene matches. Germline loops: CDR1 LNHDA, CDR2 SQIVND (reference sequence). The CDR3 protein is CASSIRDRGGMNTEAFF. DNA for the CDR3: TGTGCCAGTAGTATCCGGGACAGGGGTGGGATGAACACTGAAGCTTTCTTT.

The J gene is TRBJ1-2, the V gene TRBV12-5, with D hard to call. V was cut by 6 bases and J by 1 base, with 27 bases left in between. The CDR3 has 19 residues. CDR1 is LGHNT, CDR2 FRNRAP, per germline. CDR3: CASGTHSPGTLPFNYGYTF. The CDR3 region has the DNA TGTGCTAGTGGGACCCATAGCCCGGGTACCCTCCCTTTTAACTATGGCTACACCTTC.

The chain uses TRBV6-6 and TRBJ2-7; D not certain. From germline, CDR1 is MNHNY and CDR2 SVGAGI (reference sequence). The length of the CDR3 is 13 residues. V shed 2 bases and J shed 4 bases, with 9 bases lying between them. The CDR3 reads CASSYAQKYEQYF. CDR3 nucleotides: TGTGCCAGCAGTTACGCCCAGAAATACGAGCAGTACTTC.

This clone was seen at least ten times. The chain uses TRBV18 and TRBJ1-5; D uncertain. The CDR3 extends over 16 amino acids. Germline V gene sequence: CDR1 KGHSH, CDR2 LQKENI. Trimming removed 10 bases from V and 0 bases from J, with 19 bases in between. The CDR3 is CATHEGGGDSNQPQHF. The CDR3 DNA reads TGTGCCACGCACGAGGGAGGTGGGGATAGCAATCAGCCCCAGCATTTT.

The V call is TRBV30, the J call TRBJ1-2, with a possible D match to TRBD1 (5 bases). The germline V and J ends were trimmed by 2 bases and 9 bases, with 10 bases remaining between them. CDR1 is GTSNPN, CDR2 SVGIG, per germline (reference sequence). This CDR3 is 11 amino acids long. This chain's CDR3 is CAWSQGSSYTF. In nucleotides, the CDR3 is TGTGCCTGGAGTCAGGGTTCCAGCTACACCTTC.

V usage is TRBV7-6 and J usage is TRBJ1-6, with D possibly being TRBD1 (5 bases). CDR1 is SGHVS, CDR2 FNYEAQ, per germline. V gave up 8 bases and J gave up 4 bases, with 15 bases separating them. The CDR3 extends over 15 amino acids. As DNA, the CDR3 is TGTGCCAGCCGTAACCAAGACAGATATAATTCACCCCTCCACTTT. It translates to CASRNQDRYNSPLHF.

The CDR3 here is CASSFGVGGIGETQYF. The CDR3 DNA follows: TGTGCCAGCAGCTTCGGGGTTGGGGGGATTGGAGAGACCCAGTACTTC. V usage is TRBV5-6 and J usage is TRBJ2-5; possibly TRBD2 for D (6 bases). The CDR3 consists of 16 residues. Trimming removed 2 bases at V and 4 bases at J, with 18 bases between. Germline V lookup: CDR1 SGHDT, CDR2 YYEEEE. The full variable domain, rest sourced from reference TRBV5-6 and TRBJ2-5, is DAGVTQSPTHLIKTRGQQVTLRCSPKSGHDTVSWYQQALGQGPQFIFQYYEEEERQRGNFPDRFSGHQFPNYSSELNVNALLLGDSALYLCASSFGVGGIGETQYFGPGTRLLVL.

The rearrangement links TRBV5-4 to TRBJ2-5, with D possibly being TRBD2 (6 bases). Trimming removed 1 base from V and 2 bases from J, with 9 bases in between. CDR3 length equals 14 residues. Germline V gene data show CDR1 as SGHNT and CDR2 as YYREEE (reference sequence). The CDR3 DNA is TGTGCCAGCAGCTTGCGGGCGGGGCAAGAGACCCAGTACTTC. It is translated as CASSLRAGQETQYF.

This chain uses TRBV6-5 with TRBJ1-1, with 9 bases fitting TRBD1. The germline CDR1 and CDR2 sequences are MNHEY and SVGAGI. The CDR3 contains 15 residues. V shed 5 bases, J shed 6 bases, and the junction held 10 bases outside the gene matches. Here the CDR3 reads CASSPQGAFGAEAFF. For the CDR3, the DNA is TGTGCCAGCAGTCCACAGGGGGCGTTCGGAGCTGAAGCTTTCTTT.

This rearrangement joins TRBV9 to TRBJ1-2, with D uncertain. The CDR3 totals 12 residues. CDR1 and CDR2 (germline): SGDLS, YYNGEE. V dropped 0 bases and J dropped 8 bases, with 8 bases sitting between them. CDR3 nucleotides: TGTGCCAGCAGCGTAGAGGAGAGGGGCTACACCTTC. Translating gives CASSVEERGYTF.

The chain employs TRBV19 and TRBJ2-7; D gene ambiguous. Trimming shortened V by 4 bases and J by 2 bases, and 9 bases separated the two germline ends. CDR1 is LNHDA and CDR2 is SQIVND in the germline V gene (reference sequence). CDR3 length: 13 residues. The CDR3 region is CASSRGPAYEQYF. CDR3 sequence (DNA): TGTGCCAGTAGTAGAGGCCCAGCCTACGAGCAGTACTTC.

The chain is built from TRBV19 and TRBJ2-7; D may be TRBD1 (6 bases). The CDR3 is 15 residues long. Germline-derived CDR1 and CDR2 are LNHDA and SQIVND (reference sequence). V lost 1 base and J 3 bases, leaving 13 bases between the germline ends. The CDR3 DNA is TGTGCCAGTAGTATAGGTGGGACAATTTACTACGAGCAGTACTTC. Amino acid sequence: CASSIGGTIYYEQYF.

V and J are TRBV6-5 and TRBJ1-3; 7 bases match TRBD1. Germline values: CDR1 MNHEY, CDR2 SVGAGI. This CDR3 spans 13 amino acids. V trimming: 9 bases; J trimming: 1 base; junction bases outside the gene matches: 3. Here the CDR3 DNA reads TGTGCCAGTAGCAGGGGGTCTGGAAACACCATATATTTT. Protein product: CASSRGSGNTIYF.

The chain carries TRBV4-2 and TRBJ1-1; D is ambiguous. Trimming took off 2 bases at V and 3 bases at J, with 10 bases between the two ends. Germline V gives CDR1 LGHNA, CDR2 YNFKEQ. The CDR3 runs to 14 residues. The CDR3 DNA follows: TGTGCCAGCAGCCAATCTGTGTTGTACACTGAAGCTTTCTTT. As protein: CASSQSVLYTEAFF.

The chain links TRBV6-6 to TRBJ2-7; D perhaps matches TRBD2 (6 bases). The CDR3 is 16 amino acids. CDR1 MNHNY and CDR2 SVGAGI come from the germline V gene (reference sequence). The V end lost 6 bases, the J end lost 2 bases, and 20 bases lay between the germline ends. The CDR3 coding sequence is TGTGCCAGCAGCCACACTCCCGGTGGGGGGACCTACGAGCAGTACTTC. Translated: CASSHTPGGGTYEQYF.